The 26 T cell receptor beta chains given below trace back to one sample, sequenced in a study of blood T cell repertoires in COVID-19. Profiling relied on immunoSEQ multiplex PCR, and the TCRdb table lists in-frame clones only, not all of them. This sample has 150,000 or so clones, with 75% to 85% found just once. The material sequenced was PBMCs or T cells enriched from blood (not recorded which). These receptors were collected from a man aged 50-60 years who had recovered from COVID-19.

The J gene is TRBJ1-5, the V gene TRBV24-1; 8 nucleotides align to TRBD1. Germline V lookup: CDR1 KGHDR, CDR2 SFDVKD. With V trimmed by 4 bases and J by 0 bases, 7 bases remained unmatched. CDR3 length: 17 amino acids. The CDR3 DNA reads TGTGCCACCAGTGAAAGTGGGACAGGTTATAGCAATCAGCCCCAGCATTTT. This encodes CATSESGTGYSNQPQHF.

The rearrangement links TRBV6-2 or TRBV6-3 to TRBJ2-5; possible D gene TRBD2, 6 bases. Trimming took off 0 bases at V and 0 bases at J, with 8 bases between the two ends. Per the germline V gene, CDR1 is MNHEY and CDR2 is SVGEGT. The CDR3 spans 15 residues. CDR3 sequence reads: CASSYSAGYQETQYF. The CDR3 DNA follows: TGTGCCAGCAGTTACTCGGCGGGGTACCAAGAGACCCAGTACTTC.

V usage is TRBV18 and J usage is TRBJ1-6; 10 bases line up with TRBD1. The CDR3 has 16 residues. The germline gives CDR1 KGHSH, CDR2 LQKENI. V dropped 2 bases and J dropped 8; count of bases not matched to a gene: 6. The CDR3 region is CASSPTGTGEYSPLHF. The CDR3 nucleotides are TGTGCCAGCTCACCAACCGGGACAGGGGAATATTCACCCCTCCACTTT.

This chain uses TRBV10-1 with TRBJ1-5; D is unresolved. V gave up 8 bases and J gave up 2 bases, with 10 bases separating them. Germline V gene lookup returns CDR1 WNHNN and CDR2 SYGVQD (reference sequence). The CDR3 contains 13 residues. The CDR3 region is CASAPVGNQPQHF. The CDR3 coding sequence is TGCGCCAGCGCACCGGTCGGCAATCAGCCCCAGCATTTT.

There are a few counts of this clone. The genes are TRBV29-1 and TRBJ1-2; D is unresolved. The V and J ends lost 3 bases and 4 bases respectively, with 6 bases between them. The length of the CDR3 is 11 residues. Germline V lookup: CDR1 SQVTM, CDR2 ANQGSEA. The CDR3 region is CSVEVVYGYTF. The CDR3 DNA sequence: TGCAGCGTTGAGGTAGTCTATGGCTACACCTTC. Based on the CDR3 plus reference TRBV29-1 and TRBJ1-2, the full variable domain is SAVISQKPSRDICQRGTSLTIQCQVDSQVTMMFWYRQQPGQSLTLIATANQGSEATYESGFVIDKFPISRPNLTFSTLTVSNMSPEDSSIYLCSVEVVYGYTFGSGTRLTVV.

This chain uses TRBV5-1 with TRBJ2-1; the D is unclear. CDR3 size: 18 residues. V lost 1 base and J lost 1, with 18 bases in between. CDR1 is SGHRS, CDR2 YFSETQ, per germline. This chain's CDR3 is CASSLRSGTTFSYNEQFF. The CDR3 nucleotides are TGCGCCAGCAGCTTGAGGTCCGGCACTACATTTTCCTACAATGAGCAGTTCTTC.

The chain's CDR3 is CASSSRTAMNTEAFF. DNA of the CDR3: TGTGCCAGCAGCTCGAGGACAGCCATGAACACTGAAGCTTTCTTT. V and J are TRBV9 and TRBJ1-1, with D possibly being TRBD1 (6 bases). This CDR3 is 15 amino acids long. The V end was cut by 4 bases, the J end by 0 bases, with 13 bases between. Germline-derived CDR1 and CDR2 are SGDLS and YYNGEE.

Written as DNA, the CDR3 is TGTGCCACCAGGGGACAGGGAGGGAATCAGCCCCAGCATTTT. Its translation is CATRGQGGNQPQHF. The J gene is TRBJ1-5, the V gene TRBV24-1; the match to TRBD1 covers 9 bases. The V gene end was trimmed by 7 bases and the J gene end by 4 bases; junction bases not matched to a gene: 4. Germline values: CDR1 KGHDR, CDR2 SFDVKD. This CDR3 has 14 residues.

The CDR3 region has the DNA TGTGCCAGCAGTTTTCAGGGGATGAACAATCAGCCCCAGCATTTT. This sequence encodes CASSFQGMNNQPQHF. The V and J genes are TRBV6-2 or TRBV6-3 and TRBJ1-5; TRBD1 might be the D (6 bases). V lost 4 bases and J 3 bases, leaving 13 bases between the germline ends. The V gene's germline CDR1 is MNHEY and CDR2 SVGEGT. The CDR3 has 15 residues.

The genes are TRBV11-2 and TRBJ2-7; 11 bases align to TRBD1. Trimming removed 10 bases from V and 4 bases from J; junction bases left unmatched: 9. CDR1 and CDR2 from the germline V gene are SGHAT and FQNNGV. The CDR3 runs 14 residues. The CDR3: CATMSGTGGYEQYF. The CDR3 bases are TGTGCCACCATGTCCGGGACAGGGGGGTACGAGCAGTACTTC.

This clone was recorded only once. The rearrangement links TRBV19 to TRBJ1-2; possibly TRBD1 for D (5 bases). Trimming cost V 2 bases and J 4 bases, with 14 bases left between them. Germline CDR1 is LNHDA and CDR2 is SQIVND (reference sequence). The CDR3 sequence is 15 residues long. CDR3 DNA: TGTGCCAGTAGTATATACGGTCTCCAGGGCTATGGCTACACCTTC. Its translation is CASSIYGLQGYGYTF.

V usage is TRBV15 and J usage is TRBJ2-1, with 9 nucleotides matching TRBD2. J was trimmed by 8 bases and V by 3 bases; bases with no gene match: 8. The CDR3 runs 15 residues. Germline-derived CDR1 and CDR2 are LNHNV and YYDKDF (reference sequence). Here the CDR3 reads CATSRGGGGVHEQFF. The CDR3 bases are TGTGCCACCAGCAGGGGTGGCGGGGGGGTTCATGAGCAGTTCTTC.

This clone was observed a single time. J is TRBJ2-7 and V is TRBV19; 9 positions match TRBD1. From germline, CDR1 is LNHDA and CDR2 SQIVND (reference sequence). Unmatched junction bases numbered 10, after V lost 4 bases and J lost 0 bases. This CDR3 region has 17 residues. CDR3 amino acids: CASSNPQGQGNSYEQYF. DNA for the CDR3: TGTGCCAGTAGTAACCCCCAAGGACAGGGGAACTCCTACGAGCAGTACTTC.

The rearrangement links TRBV12-3 or TRBV12-4 to TRBJ1-5; D is ambiguous. CDR3 length equals 13 residues. The V end was cut by 1 base, the J end by 5 bases, with 6 bases between. The CDR3 sequence: CASSLVRDQPQHF. The CDR3 DNA is TGTGCCAGCAGTTTAGTTCGGGATCAGCCCCAGCATTTT.

The V call is TRBV3-1 (or the pseudogene TRBV3-2), the J call TRBJ1-1; D not certain. CDR3 length equals 12 residues. CDR1 and CDR2 (germline): LGHDT, YNNKEL (reference sequence). Trimming shortened V by 5 bases and J by 11 bases, and 15 bases separated the two germline ends. The CDR3 here is CASSSIRSGAFF. The CDR3 coding sequence is TGTGCCAGCAGCTCGATTCGGAGTGGGGCTTTCTTT.

The chain combines TRBV7-9 with TRBJ1-2; TRBD1 aligns across 10 bases. Germline-derived CDR1 and CDR2 are SEHNR and FQNEAQ (reference sequence). The J segment lost 4 bases and the V segment lost 4 bases, leaving 3 bases of the junction unmatched. The CDR3 contains 14 residues. The CDR3 DNA follows: TGTGCCAGCAGCTCGGACAGGGGGGCCTATGGCTACACCTTC. Translated, it gives CASSSDRGAYGYTF.

The chain combines TRBV27 with TRBJ1-5; 9 positions agree with TRBD1. V dropped 7 bases and J dropped 5; count of bases not matched to a gene: 12. Germline CDR1 reads MNHEY; CDR2 reads SMNVEV (reference sequence). This CDR3 spans 16 amino acids. CDR3 DNA: TGTGCCAGCACCCTACGCTGGGACAGGGAGGATCAGCCCCAGCATTTT. Its protein product is CASTLRWDREDQPQHF.

This clone occurred a few times. The sample holds other DNA sequences that translate to the same CDR3. The gene calls are TRBV5-1 and TRBJ1-1; perhaps TRBD1 as D (5 bases). The CDR3 contains 15 residues. The germline V gene encodes CDR1 SGHRS and CDR2 YFSETQ. Trimming took 0 bases from V and 5 from J, leaving 14 bases between them. For the CDR3, the DNA is TGCGCCAGCAGCTTGGTGGCTGGGGAGGGGACTGAAGCTTTCTTT. Its translation is CASSLVAGEGTEAFF.

The chain uses TRBV7-9 and TRBJ1-4, with TRBD1 as a possible D gene (5 bases). Germline V lookup: CDR1 SEHNR, CDR2 FQNEAQ (reference sequence). The CDR3 loop spans 14 amino acids. Trimming took 1 base from V and 5 from J, leaving 8 bases between them. The CDR3 is CASSLGSGNEKLFF. The DNA of the CDR3 is TGTGCCAGCAGCTTAGGTTCAGGGAATGAAAAACTGTTTTTT. The whole variable domain, remainder taken from reference TRBV7-9 and TRBJ1-4, is DTGVSQNPRHKITKRGQNVTFRCDPISEHNRLYWYRQTLGQGPEFLTYFQNEAQLEKSRLLSDRFSAERPKGSFSTLEIQRTEQGDSAMYLCASSLGSGNEKLFFGSGTQLSVL.

The J gene is TRBJ2-5, the V gene TRBV15, with 14 bases aligning to TRBD2. The germline V gene encodes CDR1 LNHNV and CDR2 YYDKDF (reference sequence). This CDR3 contains 16 residues. V gave up 5 bases and J gave up 1 base; unmatched junction bases: 3. The CDR3 is CATSGGLAGGQETQYF. The CDR3 DNA is TGTGCCACCAGCGGCGGACTAGCGGGGGGCCAAGAGACCCAGTACTTC.

The rearrangement links TRBV5-1 to TRBJ2-5, with D possibly matching TRBD1 (6 bases). Looked up from germline, CDR1 is SGHRS and CDR2 is YFSETQ. There are 16 residues in the CDR3. Trimming removed 0 bases from V and 1 base from J, with 13 bases in between. CDR3 sequence reads: CASSLALIQGQETQYF. The DNA for the CDR3 is TGCGCCAGCAGCTTGGCCTTGATACAGGGCCAAGAGACCCAGTACTTC.

This clone was recorded a few times. The chain uses TRBV6-6 and TRBJ1-2, with 9 bases identical to TRBD1. V was clipped by 4 bases and J by 4 bases; unmatched bases: 4. The CDR3 runs to 14 residues. The germline V gene has CDR1 MNHNY and CDR2 SVGAGI (reference sequence). CDR3 nucleotides: TGTGCCAGCAGTTCGGGACAGGGCCTCTATGGCTACACCTTC. Translating gives CASSSGQGLYGYTF.

The genes are TRBV4-2 and TRBJ1-5; 9 bases match TRBD1. Germline V gives CDR1 LGHNA, CDR2 YNFKEQ. Trimming cost V 1 base and J 9 bases; bases outside gene matches: 10. The CDR3 runs to 16 residues. The CDR3 nucleotides read TGTGCCAGCAGCCAAGGTACAGGGGGCGCGGGTTTGCCCCAGCATTTT. Translating it yields CASSQGTGGAGLPQHF.

This chain links TRBV6-2 or TRBV6-3 with TRBJ1-2; TRBD1 agrees at 10 bases. Looked up from germline, CDR1 is MNHEY and CDR2 is SVGEGT. This CDR3 comprises 14 residues. The trim removed 6 bases at V and 6 bases at J, leaving 7 bases unmatched. CDR3 nucleotides: TGTGCCAGCAGCTATGGGACAGGGGCTAATGGCTACACCTTC. This gives the protein CASSYGTGANGYTF.

The genes are TRBV5-4 and TRBJ2-3, with 7 bases that match TRBD2. The CDR3 sequence is 14 residues long. V dropped 0 bases and J dropped 13; count of bases not matched to a gene: 11. Germline values: CDR1 SGHNT, CDR2 YYREEE (reference sequence). DNA of the CDR3: TGTGCCAGCAGCTTGGGTGGGACTACCACCCGAGAGTATTTT. This encodes CASSLGGTTTREYF.

The rearrangement joins TRBV14 to TRBJ2-1, with 7 bases lining up with TRBD2. J lost 0 bases, V lost 1 base, and 3 bases had no gene match. The CDR3 has 16 residues. Germline loops: CDR1 SGHDN, CDR2 FVKESK. Here the CDR3 reads CASSQGRGNSYNEQFF. The DNA for the CDR3 is TGTGCCAGCAGCCAAGGGCGGGGGAACTCCTACAATGAGCAGTTCTTC. The variable domain in full, completed from reference TRBV14 and TRBJ2-1, reads EAGVTQFPSHSVIEKGQTVTLRCDPISGHDNLYWYRRVMGKEIKFLLHFVKESKQDESGMPNNRFLAERTGGTYSTLKVQPAELEDSGVYFCASSQGRGNSYNEQFFGPGTRLTVL.